The rows below give T cell receptor beta chains drawn from one sample of a study of blood T cell repertoires in COVID-19. Repertoires were generated with immunoSEQ multiplex PCR, while TCRdb's copy carries only in-frame clones and drops some. The sample shows several thousand clones, less than 90% of them seen only once. The sequenced sample consisted of peripheral blood. The receptors originated from a human donor in a cohort sampled during active COVID-19. Each CDR3 is given with its conserved first and last residue. The D gene is left open where the match is weak. Rows give clone size only sometimes, using once, few, many, or a class for an expanded clone.

abundance	d_gene	j_gene	v_gene	CDR3nt	CDR3aa
.	TRBD1	TRBJ2-7	TRBV6-2/TRBV6-3	TGTGCCAGCAGCCGACAGGGGTTCTACGAGCAGTACTTC	CASSRQGFYEQYF
.	.	TRBJ1-6	TRBV28	TGTGCCAGCAGTTCAGGGGTACCCCCTATGGGTAATTCACCCCTCCACTTT	CASSSGVPPMGNSPLHF
.	TRBD2	TRBJ2-7	TRBV11-3	TGTGCCAGCAGCATTCTAGCGGGGGGCACCAACGAGCAGTACTTC	CASSILAGGTNEQYF
.	TRBD1	TRBJ2-7	TRBV10-3	TGTGCCATCGGGACAGGAGACCACGAGCAGTACTTC	CAIGTGDHEQYF
.	.	TRBJ2-1	TRBV5-1	TGCGCCAGCAGCTTGGCGCCAGCGAGGGTAACCTACAATGAGCAGTTCTTC	CASSLAPARVTYNEQFF
.	TRBD2	TRBJ2-5	TRBV18	TGTGCCAGCTCACCAAGGACTAGCGGGGAAGAGACCCAGTACTTC	CASSPRTSGEETQYF
.	.	TRBJ2-1	TRBV24-1	TGTGCCACCAGTCAGTCATACCGCAGGGACTACAATGAGCAGTTCTTC	CATSQSYRRDYNEQFF
.	.	TRBJ1-2	TRBV29-1	TGCAGCGTTTCCCACAGGGTGGTTGGCTACACCTTC	CSVSHRVVGYTF
.	TRBD1	TRBJ2-2	TRBV5-1	TGCGCCAGCAGCTGGACAGGGGGCTTAAGGACCGGGGAGCTGTTTTTT	CASSWTGGLRTGELFF
.	TRBD2	TRBJ2-3	TRBV20-1	TGCAGCTGCGGGGGGGCGGATACGCAGTATTTT	CSCGGADTQYF
.	.	TRBJ1-5	TRBV19	TGTGCCAGTAGTGCCCGGGTGGATCAGCCCCAGCATTTT	CASSARVDQPQHF
.	TRBD2	TRBJ2-3	TRBV10-1	TGCGCCAGCAGTGATCTAGCGGGGGGCACAGATACGCAGTATTTT	CASSDLAGGTDTQYF
.	.	TRBJ1-3	TRBV15	TGTGCCACCAGCCAACATAGGGAGGTTGGAAACACCATATATTTT	CATSQHREVGNTIYF
.	TRBD1	TRBJ2-5	TRBV27	TGTGCCAGCAGCCCCGGACAGGGGATGGAGACCCAGTACTTC	CASSPGQGMETQYF
.	.	TRBJ1-1	TRBV24-1	TGTGCCACCAGTGATACCGGGAGGAACACTGAAGCTTTCTTT	CATSDTGRNTEAFF
.	.	TRBJ2-6	TRBV7-9	TGTGCCTTAGGGGTCTCTGGGGCCAACGTCCTGACTTTC	CALGVSGANVLTF
.	TRBD1	TRBJ2-3	TRBV30	TGTGCCTGGAGTGCGGCAGGGGGAGGCACAGATACGCAGTATTTT	CAWSAAGGGTDTQYF
.	.	TRBJ1-4	TRBV2	TGTGCCAGCAGTGAGGGCAGGGGTAATGAAAAACTGTTTTTT	CASSEGRGNEKLFF
few	.	TRBJ2-2	TRBV11-3	TGTGCCAGCAGCCCTAGTCGGTTCCATTCGAACACCGGGGAGCTGTTTTTT	CASSPSRFHSNTGELFF
.	TRBD2	TRBJ2-1	TRBV7-8	TGTGCCAGCAGCTCGCGGACTAGCGGGGACCACAATGAGCAGTTCTTC	CASSSRTSGDHNEQFF